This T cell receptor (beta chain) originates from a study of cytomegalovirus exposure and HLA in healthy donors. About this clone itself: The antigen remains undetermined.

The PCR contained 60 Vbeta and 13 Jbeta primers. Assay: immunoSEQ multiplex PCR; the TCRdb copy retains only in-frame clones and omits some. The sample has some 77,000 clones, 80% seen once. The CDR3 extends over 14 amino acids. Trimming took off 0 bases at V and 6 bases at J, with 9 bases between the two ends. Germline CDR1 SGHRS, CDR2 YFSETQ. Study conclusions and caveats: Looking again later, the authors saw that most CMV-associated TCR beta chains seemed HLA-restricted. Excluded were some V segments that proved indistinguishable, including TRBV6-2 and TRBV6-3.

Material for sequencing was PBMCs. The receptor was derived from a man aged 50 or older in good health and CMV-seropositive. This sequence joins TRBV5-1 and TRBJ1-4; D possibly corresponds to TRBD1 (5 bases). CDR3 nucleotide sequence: TGCGCCAGCAGCTTGGATTCGGGGGATGAAAAACTGTTTTTT. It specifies CASSLDSGDEKLFF.